This TCR beta chain was retrieved from a study of shared clonotypes between healthy human individuals. Germline CDR1 SGHAT, CDR2 FQNNGV. CDR3 length equals 16 residues. After removal of 0 bases from V and 3 bases from J, the junction contained 6 bases not matched to a gene. Original data processing: Junction-only sequences produced by ImmunoSEQ had no quality scores, so filtering differed. Some clones are missing from TCRdb's copy, which holds only in-frame ones; the method was immunoSEQ multiplex PCR. V and J calls and clone size are those listed in that table; D and trimming were worked out from the DNA. The table has some 1 million clones, around four fifths seen once.

V gene TRBV11-2 combines with J gene TRBJ2-3; 7 bases line up with TRBD1. The sample taken for sequencing was memory CD4+ T cells sorted from blood. This sample's subset: CD45RA-negative fraction. The TCR comes from a young man in good health. The CDR3 coding sequence is TGTGCCAGCAGCTTAGATCAGGACAGGAGGACAGATACGCAGTATTTT. It encodes CASSLDQDRRTDTQYF.